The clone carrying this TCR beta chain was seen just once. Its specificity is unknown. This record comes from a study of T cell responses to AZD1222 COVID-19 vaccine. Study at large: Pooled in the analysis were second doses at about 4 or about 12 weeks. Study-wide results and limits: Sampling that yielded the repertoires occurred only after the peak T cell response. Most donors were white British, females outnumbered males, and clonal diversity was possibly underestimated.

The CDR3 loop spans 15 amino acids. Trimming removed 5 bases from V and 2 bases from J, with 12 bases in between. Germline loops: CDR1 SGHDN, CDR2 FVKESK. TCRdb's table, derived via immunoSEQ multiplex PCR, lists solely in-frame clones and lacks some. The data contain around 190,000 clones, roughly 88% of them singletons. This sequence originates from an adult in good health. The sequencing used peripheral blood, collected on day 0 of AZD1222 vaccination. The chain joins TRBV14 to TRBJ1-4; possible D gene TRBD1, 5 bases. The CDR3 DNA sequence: TGTGCCAGCAGCGCTCAGGGTCGGACTAATGAAAAACTGTTTTTT. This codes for CASSAQGRTNEKLFF.